Sequencing of this TCR beta chain was carried out in a study of T cells in localized non-small cell lung cancer. Notes on the study in general: Within adjacent lung there appeared a median around 57 of the top 100 tumor clones.

Data came from immunoSEQ multiplex PCR; TCRdb stores just in-frame clones and leaves some out. The data show several thousand clones, about 30% seen once. As concerns this clone: Its antigen is currently unknown.

Germline assignment: CDR1 MNHGY and CDR2 SAAAGT. The ends were cut back, 6 bases at V and 8 bases at J, with 11 bases in the middle. CDR3 length equals 13 residues. The sequences come from lung tumor tissue, collected before any cancer treatment. The gene calls are TRBV6-8 and TRBJ1-6; weak D call: TRBD1 (6 bases). The sequence was obtained from a male donor aged 60 or over with stage I lung adenocarcinoma. The CDR3 loop is CASRGGVDSPLHF. Here the CDR3 DNA reads TGTGCCAGCAGAGGGGGGGTCGATTCACCCCTCCACTTT.